The 18 T cell receptor beta chains given below trace back to one sample, sequenced in a study of response to subunit inactivated influenza vaccine. TCRdb analysed the RT-PCR reads with MiXCR anew, one entry per CDR3 protein. The repertoire holds fewer than 700,000 distinct CDR3 sequences, with over 10% as singletons. The source was PBMCs from blood, collected about 40 days after vaccination. The receptors derive from a man in his fifties who received an inactivated influenza vaccine.

At least ten counts were recorded for this clonotype. In nucleotides, the CDR3 is TGTGCCAGCAGCCTAGGGCGGGGGTCGGCCGGCGCTGAAGCTTTCTTT. Translating it yields CASSLGRGSAGAEAFF. This chain joins TRBV9 and TRBJ1-1; perhaps TRBD1 as D (5 bases). Trimming cost V 4 bases and J 6 bases, with 22 bases left between them. The germline V gene has CDR1 SGDLS and CDR2 YYNGEE. CDR3 length: 16 residues.

This sequence joins TRBV2 and TRBJ2-5, with D hard to call. The CDR3 is 12 amino acids. V was clipped by 8 bases and J by 5 bases, with 12 bases between them. Germline V gives CDR1 SNHLY, CDR2 FYNNEI. CDR3 bases: TGTGCCAGCCAATACTTGGGGGAGACCCAGTACTTC. Protein product: CASQYLGETQYF.

A few counts support this clonotype. The V and J genes are TRBV2 and TRBJ2-7; TRBD1 agrees at 9 bases. Germline V CDR1 and CDR2: SNHLY, FYNNEI. J lost 5 bases, V lost 7 bases, and 12 bases had no gene match. The CDR3 extends over 15 amino acids. The CDR3, as DNA: TGTGCCAGCAAAAGAAGCGGGACAGGGTTGAACGAGCAGTACTTC. Translated: CASKRSGTGLNEQYF.

The chain is built from TRBV12-3 or TRBV12-4 and TRBJ2-5; D is perhaps TRBD1 (5 bases). This CDR3 is 15 amino acids long. V lost 0 bases, J lost 6 bases, and 14 bases lay in between. The CDR3 nucleotides are TGTGCCAGCAGTTTAGCGATGGGGCAGGGCAAGACCCAGTACTTC. Amino acids: CASSLAMGQGKTQYF.

This clonotype was counted between two and nine times. This rearrangement joins TRBV5-1 to TRBJ2-1; 10 bases fit TRBD2. V lost 0 bases, J lost 7 bases, and 7 bases stayed unmatched. Germline V gene sequence: CDR1 SGHRS, CDR2 YFSETQ. The CDR3 length is 16 residues. The chain's CDR3 is CASSLGASGGVNEQFF. CDR3 DNA: TGCGCCAGCAGCTTGGGGGCTAGCGGGGGAGTAAATGAGCAGTTCTTC.

The CDR3 nucleotides read TGTGCCAGCAGTTTACTAGCTACTAGCGGAGGCACAGATACGCAGTATTTT. As protein: CASSLLATSGGTDTQYF. The chain recombines TRBV27 with TRBJ2-3; 8 bases align to TRBD2. Germline assignment: CDR1 MNHEY and CDR2 SMNVEV (reference sequence). The V segment lost 2 bases and the J segment 1 base; nucleotides outside the gene matches: 8. This CDR3 has 17 residues.

The rearrangement uses TRBV7-9 and TRBJ1-1; D gene unclear. The CDR3 sequence is 12 residues long. Trimming cost V 4 bases and J 8 bases, with 11 bases left between them. CDR1 and CDR2 from the germline V gene are SEHNR and FQNEAQ (reference sequence). This CDR3 reads CASSSGLEEAFF. Here the CDR3 DNA reads TGTGCCAGCAGCTCGGGTCTAGAGGAAGCTTTCTTT.

This clonotype was seen a handful of times. This chain joins TRBV7-3 and TRBJ2-2; 7 bases align to TRBD2. The germline V gene encodes CDR1 SGHTA and CDR2 FQGTGA. The CDR3 extends over 16 amino acids. Trimming at V came to 5 bases and at J to 7 bases, leaving 13 bases not matched to a gene. The CDR3 region is CASSPKVGGRDGELFF. The CDR3 bases are TGTGCCAGCAGCCCGAAGGTGGGCGGGAGAGACGGGGAGCTGTTTTTT.

The sample holds many counts of this clonotype. The chain carries TRBV20-1 and TRBJ2-3; 11 bases map to TRBD2. CDR1 and CDR2 (germline): DFQATT, SNEGSKA (reference sequence). The ends lost 5 bases at V and 4 bases at J; junction bases unmatched: 2. This CDR3 contains 13 residues. The CDR3 DNA reads as TGCAGTGCTCGACTAGCGGGGCCAGATACGCAGTATTTT. Protein product: CSARLAGPDTQYF.

The sample holds a few counts of this clonotype. The chain carries TRBV9 and TRBJ1-1; D may be TRBD1 (6 bases). The CDR3 has 14 amino acids. Germline-derived CDR1 and CDR2 are SGDLS and YYNGEE. Trimming stripped 3 bases from V and 5 bases from J, with 14 bases between. CDR3 sequence reads: CASSEEGGWTEAFF. The CDR3 nucleotides read TGTGCCAGCAGCGAAGAGGGGGGCTGGACTGAAGCTTTCTTT.

The gene calls are TRBV6-2 or TRBV6-3 and TRBJ2-5; D gene ambiguous. V lost 8 bases to trimming and J lost 3 bases, with 10 bases between them. Germline V gene data show CDR1 as MNHEY and CDR2 as SVGEGT. The CDR3 is 12 amino acids. CDR3 nucleotides: TGTGCCAGCTCGGCCCCAGAAGAGACCCAGTACTTC. Its protein product is CASSAPEETQYF.

This clonotype was seen repeatedly, ten times or more. The chain joins TRBV7-2 to TRBJ2-7; 8 bases are shared with TRBD1. Germline V lookup: CDR1 SGHTA, CDR2 FQGNSA. The ends lost 5 bases at V and 1 base at J; junction bases unmatched: 7. The CDR3 loop spans 15 amino acids. CDR3 bases: TGTGCCAGCAGCGACGGACAGGGAGGATCCTACGAGCAGTACTTC. It codes for CASSDGQGGSYEQYF.

This clonotype was recorded at least ten times. This chain links TRBV6-5 with TRBJ2-7; TRBD1 agrees at 11 bases. Trimming took 0 bases from V and 4 from J; bases not matched to a gene: 2. The germline CDR1 and CDR2 sequences are MNHEY and SVGAGI. The CDR3 totals 15 residues. The chain's CDR3 is CASSYSGTGGYEQYF. The CDR3 bases are TGTGCCAGCAGTTACTCCGGGACAGGGGGATACGAGCAGTACTTC.

The sample holds a few counts of this clonotype. The genes are TRBV20-1 and TRBJ2-1, with D unresolved. Trimming left V 3 bases short and J 1 base short, with 7 bases between. The CDR3 contains 13 residues. Looked up from germline, CDR1 is DFQATT and CDR2 is SNEGSKA (reference sequence). CDR3 coding DNA: TGCAGTGCTAGCGGGCCATCCTACAATGAGCAGTTCTTC. As protein: CSASGPSYNEQFF.

This clonotype was seen a handful of times. The chain employs TRBV7-6 and TRBJ2-7, with 11 positions matching TRBD2. The CDR3 covers 15 residues. The V and J ends lost 4 bases and 7 bases, in that order; junction bases with no gene match: 9. In germline, CDR1 is SGHVS, CDR2 FNYEAQ. The CDR3 here is CASSSPGTSGVEQYF. The CDR3 region has the DNA TGTGCCAGCAGCTCCCCAGGGACTAGCGGAGTGGAGCAGTACTTC.

This clonotype was observed many times. The chain employs TRBV11-1 and TRBJ2-1; maybe TRBD1 (6 bases). Germline CDR1 SGHAT, CDR2 FQDESV (reference sequence). V was pared by 4 bases and J by 2 bases, with 9 bases between. The CDR3 extends over 14 amino acids. The CDR3 reads CASSSRDTYNEQFF. DNA of the CDR3: TGTGCCAGCAGCTCACGGGACACCTACAATGAGCAGTTCTTC. Full variable domain (remainder filled in from reference TRBV11-1 and TRBJ2-1): EAEVAQSPRYKITEKSQAVAFWCDPISGHATLYWYRQILGQGPELLVQFQDESVVDDSQLPKDRFSAERLKGVDSTLKIQPAELGDSAMYLCASSSRDTYNEQFFGPGTRLTVL.

This clonotype was seen a few times. The chain employs TRBV5-4 and TRBJ2-7; TRBD2 matches at 8 bases. Unmatched junction bases numbered 9, after V lost 3 bases and J lost 4 bases. From germline, CDR1 is SGHNT and CDR2 YYREEE (reference sequence). The CDR3 sequence is 15 residues long. The CDR3 loop is CASSSAPGGAYEQYF. CDR3 coding DNA: TGTGCCAGCAGCTCCGCCCCGGGGGGGGCTTACGAGCAGTACTTC.

This clonotype showed up many times. The rearrangement uses TRBV12-3 or TRBV12-4 and TRBJ1-2, with 7 bases aligning to TRBD1. J lost 5 bases, V lost 5 bases, and 8 bases had no gene match. This CDR3 spans 14 amino acids. The CDR3 spells CASSPSTGRYGYTF. For the CDR3, the DNA is TGTGCCAGCAGTCCATCGACAGGGAGGTATGGCTACACCTTC.